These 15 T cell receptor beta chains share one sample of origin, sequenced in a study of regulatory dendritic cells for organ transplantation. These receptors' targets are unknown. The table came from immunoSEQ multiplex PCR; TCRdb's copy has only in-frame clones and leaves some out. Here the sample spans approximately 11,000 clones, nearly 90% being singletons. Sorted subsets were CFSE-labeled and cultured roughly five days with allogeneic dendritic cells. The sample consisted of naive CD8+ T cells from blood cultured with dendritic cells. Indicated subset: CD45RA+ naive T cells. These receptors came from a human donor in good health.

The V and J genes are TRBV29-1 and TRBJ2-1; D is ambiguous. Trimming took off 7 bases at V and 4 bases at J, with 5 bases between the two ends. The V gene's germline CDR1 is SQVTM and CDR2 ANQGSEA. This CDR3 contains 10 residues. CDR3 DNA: TGCAGCGGCACATACAATGAGCAGTTCTTC. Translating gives CSGTYNEQFF.

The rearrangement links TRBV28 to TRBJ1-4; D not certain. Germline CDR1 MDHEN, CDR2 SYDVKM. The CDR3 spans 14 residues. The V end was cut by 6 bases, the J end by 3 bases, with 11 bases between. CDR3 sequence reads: CASRPHRANEKLFF. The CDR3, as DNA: TGTGCCAGCAGACCGCACCGGGCTAATGAAAAACTGTTTTTT.

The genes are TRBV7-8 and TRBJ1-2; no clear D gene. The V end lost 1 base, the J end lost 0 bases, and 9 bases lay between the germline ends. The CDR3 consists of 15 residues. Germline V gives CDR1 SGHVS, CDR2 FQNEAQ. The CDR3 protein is CASSLEVLPNYGYTF. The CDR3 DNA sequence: TGTGCCAGCAGCTTAGAAGTGCTTCCTAACTATGGCTACACCTTC. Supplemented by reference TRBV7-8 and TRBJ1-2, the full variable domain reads GAGVSQSPRYKVAKRGQDVALRCDPISGHVSLFWYQQALGQGPEFLTYFQNEAQLDKSGLPSDRFFAERPEGSVSTLKIQRTQQEDSAVYLCASSLEVLPNYGYTFGSGTRLTVV.

CDR3 nucleotides: TGTGCCTGGAGTGTAGGGACACCAGGAGAGGCTTTCTTT. It translates to CAWSVGTPGEAFF. The rearrangement joins TRBV30 to TRBJ1-1; TRBD1 might be the D (6 bases). Deletions cut 0 bases from V and 11 bases from J, with 16 bases between. The CDR3 sequence is 13 residues long. Germline V gene sequence: CDR1 GTSNPN, CDR2 SVGIG (reference sequence).

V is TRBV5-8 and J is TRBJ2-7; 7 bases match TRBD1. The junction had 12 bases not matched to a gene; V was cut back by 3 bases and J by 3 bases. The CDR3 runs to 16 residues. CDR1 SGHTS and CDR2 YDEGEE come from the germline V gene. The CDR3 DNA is TGTGCCAGCAGCTCACGTACAGGGGATGTCCTCTACGAGCAGTACTTC. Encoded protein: CASSSRTGDVLYEQYF. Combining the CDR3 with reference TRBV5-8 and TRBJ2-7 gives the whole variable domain EAGVTQSPTHLIKTRGQQATLRCSPISGHTSVYWYQQALGLGLQFLLWYDEGEERNRGNFPPRFSGRQFPNYSSELNVNALELEDSALYLCASSSRTGDVLYEQYFGPGTRLTVT.

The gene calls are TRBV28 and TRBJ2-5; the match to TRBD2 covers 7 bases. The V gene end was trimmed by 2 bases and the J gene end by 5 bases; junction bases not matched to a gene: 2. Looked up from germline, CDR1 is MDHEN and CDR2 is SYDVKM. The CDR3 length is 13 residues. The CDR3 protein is CASSLMGGETQYF. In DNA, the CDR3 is TGTGCCAGCAGTTTAATGGGGGGGGAGACCCAGTACTTC. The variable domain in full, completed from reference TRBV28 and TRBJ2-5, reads DVKVTQSSRYLVKRTGEKVFLECVQDMDHENMFWYRQDPGLGLRLIYFSYDVKMKEKGDIPEGYSVSREKKERFSLILESASTNQTSMYLCASSLMGGETQYFGPGTRLLVL.

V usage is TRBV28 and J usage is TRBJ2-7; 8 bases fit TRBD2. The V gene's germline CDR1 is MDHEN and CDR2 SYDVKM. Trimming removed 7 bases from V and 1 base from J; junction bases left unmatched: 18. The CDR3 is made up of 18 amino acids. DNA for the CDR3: TGTGCCAGCATGGGCTTTGTGGTAGCGGGATCTCCTTCCTACGAGCAGTACTTC. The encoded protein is CASMGFVVAGSPSYEQYF.

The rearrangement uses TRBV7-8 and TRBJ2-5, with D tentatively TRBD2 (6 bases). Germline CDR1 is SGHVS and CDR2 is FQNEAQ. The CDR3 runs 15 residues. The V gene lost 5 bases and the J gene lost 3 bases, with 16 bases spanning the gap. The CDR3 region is CASSPLRSGEETQYF. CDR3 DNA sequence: TGTGCCAGCAGCCCCCTACGTTCGGGGGAAGAGACCCAGTACTTC.

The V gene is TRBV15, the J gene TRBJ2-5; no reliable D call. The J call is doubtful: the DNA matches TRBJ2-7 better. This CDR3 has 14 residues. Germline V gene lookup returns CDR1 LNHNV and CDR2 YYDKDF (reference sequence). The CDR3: CATSPGFGHYEQYF. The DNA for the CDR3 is TGTGCCACCAGCCCCGGCTTCGGGCACTACGAGCAGTACTTC.

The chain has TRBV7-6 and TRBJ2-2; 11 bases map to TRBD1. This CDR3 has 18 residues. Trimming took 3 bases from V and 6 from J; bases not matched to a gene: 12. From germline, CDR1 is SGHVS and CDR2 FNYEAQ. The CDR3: CASSFFGPGQGAAGELFF. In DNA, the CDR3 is TGTGCCAGCAGCTTTTTCGGGCCAGGACAGGGGGCTGCCGGGGAGCTGTTTTTT.

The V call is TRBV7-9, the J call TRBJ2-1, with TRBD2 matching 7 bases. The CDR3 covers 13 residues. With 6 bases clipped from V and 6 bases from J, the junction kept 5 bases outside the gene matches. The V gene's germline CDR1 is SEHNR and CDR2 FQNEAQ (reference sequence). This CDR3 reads CASSGGSGNEQFF. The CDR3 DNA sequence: TGTGCCAGCAGTGGCGGGAGCGGCAATGAGCAGTTCTTC.

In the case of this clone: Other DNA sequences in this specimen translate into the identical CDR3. Here the CDR3 reads CASGITGDGYTF. CDR3 in DNA: TGTGCTAGTGGTATCACAGGGGATGGCTACACCTTC. The J gene is TRBJ1-2, the V gene TRBV12-5; 7 bases fit TRBD1. CDR1 and CDR2 (germline): LGHNT, FRNRAP. The CDR3 is made up of 12 amino acids. Trimming took 5 bases from V and 6 from J; bases not matched to a gene: 3.

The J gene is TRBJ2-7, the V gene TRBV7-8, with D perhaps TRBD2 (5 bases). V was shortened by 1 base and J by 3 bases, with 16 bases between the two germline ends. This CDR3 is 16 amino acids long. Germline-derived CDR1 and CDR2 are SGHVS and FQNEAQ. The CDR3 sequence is CASSLVLTTRGYEQYF. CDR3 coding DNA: TGTGCCAGCAGCTTAGTGTTAACTACCCGGGGCTACGAGCAGTACTTC. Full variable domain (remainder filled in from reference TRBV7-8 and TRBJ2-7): GAGVSQSPRYKVAKRGQDVALRCDPISGHVSLFWYQQALGQGPEFLTYFQNEAQLDKSGLPSDRFFAERPEGSVSTLKIQRTQQEDSAVYLCASSLVLTTRGYEQYFGPGTRLTVT.

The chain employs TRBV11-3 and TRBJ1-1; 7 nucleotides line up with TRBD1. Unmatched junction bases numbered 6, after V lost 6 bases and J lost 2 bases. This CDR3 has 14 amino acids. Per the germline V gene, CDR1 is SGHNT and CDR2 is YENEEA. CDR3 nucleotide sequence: TGTGCCAGCAGTTACAGGGGAGGCAACACTGAAGCTTTCTTT. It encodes CASSYRGGNTEAFF.

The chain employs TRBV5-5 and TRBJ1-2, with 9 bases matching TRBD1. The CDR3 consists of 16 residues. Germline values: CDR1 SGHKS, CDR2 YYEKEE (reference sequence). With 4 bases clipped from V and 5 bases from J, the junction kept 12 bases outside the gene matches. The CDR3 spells CASSPGSRTGVYGYTF. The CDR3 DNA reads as TGTGCCAGCAGCCCTGGTTCACGGACAGGGGTATATGGCTACACCTTC. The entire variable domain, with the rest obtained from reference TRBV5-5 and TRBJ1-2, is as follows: DAGVTQSPTHLIKTRGQQVTLRCSPISGHKSVSWYQQVLGQGPQFIFQYYEKEERGRGNFPDRFSARQFPNYSSELNVNALLLGDSALYLCASSPGSRTGVYGYTFGSGTRLTVV.